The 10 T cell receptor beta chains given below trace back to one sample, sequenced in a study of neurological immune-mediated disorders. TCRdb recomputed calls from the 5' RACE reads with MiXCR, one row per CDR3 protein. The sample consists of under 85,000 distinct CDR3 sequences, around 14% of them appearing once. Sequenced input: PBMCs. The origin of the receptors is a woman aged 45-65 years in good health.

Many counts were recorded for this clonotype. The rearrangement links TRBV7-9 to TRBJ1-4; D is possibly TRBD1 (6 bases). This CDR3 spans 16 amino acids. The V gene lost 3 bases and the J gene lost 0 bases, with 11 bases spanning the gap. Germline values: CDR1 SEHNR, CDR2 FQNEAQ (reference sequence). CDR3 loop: CASSFRTETTNEKLFF. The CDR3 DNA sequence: TGTGCCAGCAGCTTCAGGACAGAAACAACTAATGAAAAACTGTTTTTT.

The CDR3 loop reads CASSSRDGGQETQYF. Written as DNA, the CDR3 is TGTGCCAGCAGTTCCCGGGACGGCGGACAAGAGACCCAGTACTTC. The rearrangement joins TRBV12-3 or TRBV12-4 to TRBJ2-5, with D perhaps TRBD1 or TRBD2 (5 bases each). V was pared by 4 bases and J by 2 bases, with 14 bases between. This CDR3 comprises 15 residues.

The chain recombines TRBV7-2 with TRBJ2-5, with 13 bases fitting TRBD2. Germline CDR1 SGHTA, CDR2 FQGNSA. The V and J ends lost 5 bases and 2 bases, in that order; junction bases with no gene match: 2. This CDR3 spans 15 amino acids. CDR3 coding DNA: TGTGCCAGCAGCCCACTAGCGGGAGGGCAAGAGACCCAGTACTTC. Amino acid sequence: CASSPLAGGQETQYF.

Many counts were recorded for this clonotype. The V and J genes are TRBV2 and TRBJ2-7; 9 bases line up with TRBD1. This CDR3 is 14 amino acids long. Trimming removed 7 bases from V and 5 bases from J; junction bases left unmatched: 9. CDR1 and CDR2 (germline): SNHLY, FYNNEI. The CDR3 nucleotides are TGTGCCAGCAACAACCGGGACAGGGATAACGAGCAGTACTTC. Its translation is CASNNRDRDNEQYF.

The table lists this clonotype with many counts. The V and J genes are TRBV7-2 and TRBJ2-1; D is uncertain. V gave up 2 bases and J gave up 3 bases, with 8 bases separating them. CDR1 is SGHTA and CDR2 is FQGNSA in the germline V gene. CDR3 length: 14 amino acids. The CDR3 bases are TGTGCCAGCAGCTTAAACAGCTACTACAATGAGCAGTTCTTC. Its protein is CASSLNSYYNEQFF.

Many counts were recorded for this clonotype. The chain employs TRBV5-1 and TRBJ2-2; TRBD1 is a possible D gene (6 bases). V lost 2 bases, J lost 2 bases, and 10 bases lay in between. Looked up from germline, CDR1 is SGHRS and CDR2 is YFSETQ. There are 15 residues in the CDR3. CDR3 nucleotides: TGCGCCAGCAGCTTTCAGGGGTACAACACCGGGGAGCTGTTTTTT. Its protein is CASSFQGYNTGELFF.

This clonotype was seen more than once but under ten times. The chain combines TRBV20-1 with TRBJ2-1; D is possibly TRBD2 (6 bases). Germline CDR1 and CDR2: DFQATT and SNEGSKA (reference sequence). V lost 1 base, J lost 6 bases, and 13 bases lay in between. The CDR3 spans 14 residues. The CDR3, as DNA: TGCAGTGCTAGAGGGAGGGTGGGGGGCAATGAGCAGTTCTTC. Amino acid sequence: CSARGRVGGNEQFF.

The CDR3 nucleotides are TGTGCCAGCAGTGAAGGGGCCTCCTATAGCAATCAGCCCCAGCATTTT. Encoded protein: CASSEGASYSNQPQHF. The rearrangement uses TRBV2 and TRBJ1-5; D is uncertain. Germline V gene sequence: CDR1 SNHLY, CDR2 FYNNEI. The V end was cut by 1 base, the J end by 0 bases, with 10 bases between. This CDR3 has 16 amino acids. Using reference TRBV2 and TRBJ1-5 for the parts outside the CDR3, the full variable domain is EPEVTQTPSHQVTQMGQEVILRCVPISNHLYFYWYRQILGQKVEFLVSFYNNEISEKSEIFDDQFSVERPDGSNFTLKIRSTKLEDSAMYFCASSEGASYSNQPQHFGDGTRLSIL.

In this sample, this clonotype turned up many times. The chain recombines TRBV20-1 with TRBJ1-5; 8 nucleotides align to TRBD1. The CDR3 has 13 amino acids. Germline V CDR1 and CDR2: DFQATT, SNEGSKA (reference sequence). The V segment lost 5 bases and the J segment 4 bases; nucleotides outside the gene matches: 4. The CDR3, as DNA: TGCAGTGCTCTACAGGGGGTAAATCAGCCCCAGCATTTT. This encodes CSALQGVNQPQHF.

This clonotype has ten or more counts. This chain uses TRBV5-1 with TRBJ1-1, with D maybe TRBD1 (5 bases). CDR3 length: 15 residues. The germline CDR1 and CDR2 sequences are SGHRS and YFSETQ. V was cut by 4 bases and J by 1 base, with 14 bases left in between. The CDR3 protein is CASSPGAASNTEAFF. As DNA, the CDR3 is TGCGCCAGCAGCCCCGGGGCAGCTTCGAACACTGAAGCTTTCTTT. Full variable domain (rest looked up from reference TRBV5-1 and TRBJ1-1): KAGVTQTPRYLIKTRGQQVTLSCSPISGHRSVSWYQQTPGQGLQFLFEYFSETQRNKGNFPGRFSGRQFSNSRSEMNVSTLELGDSALYLCASSPGAASNTEAFFGQGTRLTVV.